Described below is a single TCR beta chain sequence and its context. This clonotype was detected ten times or more. It has no known antigen specificity. One base away there is no much larger clone; base qualities are not given. Blood bank volunteers in Maryland, USA served as the healthy controls. Libraries from unsorted PBMCs were made from 2 million PBMCs kept in RNAlater at -80 degrees C until RNA extraction. Peripheral blood was subjected to Ficoll-Hypaque density gradient centrifugation to isolate PBMCs, which were then cryopreserved in liquid nitrogen. This specimen belongs to a study of neurological immune-mediated disorders (dated by TCRdb to the late 2010s). About the investigation overall: The study compared peripheral blood TCR-beta repertoires of HTLV-I-associated myelopathy (HAM/TSP) patients, multiple sclerosis patients and healthy controls using UMI-based sequencing. The cohort included some 70 subjects: around 15 with HAM/TSP, some 34 with multiple sclerosis, and 20 healthy controls. Alongside PBMC samples, the set of 80 to 130 TCR-beta libraries contained longitudinal samples, technical triplicates, and paired CD4+ and CD8+ T-cell subsets that had been sorted.

V loses 2 bases, J loses 6 bases, and the germline ends lie 12 bases apart. The germline V gene supplies CDR1 SGHRS and CDR2 YFSETQ. Its CDR3 holds 13 amino acids, cysteine through phenylalanine. Just the 39-base CDR3 DNA is kept, in frame starting at base 1. General findings and caveats noted by the study authors: TCR clonal expansion was highest in HAM/TSP patients and lowest in MS patients, with MS patients falling below even healthy controls. No identical CDR3 amino acid sequences were shared among expanded clones across subjects, suggesting private TCR-beta repertoires in all groups.

To synthesize cDNA, template-switch 5'RACE was performed with a primer carrying a 10-nucleotide random unique molecular identifier so that each TCR transcript was tagged. Every sequencing run yielded over 200 million TCR-beta sequences covering 15-18 subjects. The RNeasy kit was used to extract total RNA. The KAPA Real-time Library Amplification kit was used to amplify TCR-beta VDJ regions with primers targeting the TCR constant region and the 5'RACE anchor. Sample indexes and Illumina adaptors were added in a first PCR, after which library yield was increased in a second PCR. The roughly 650 bp TCR product was size-selected on a 2% E-gel SizeSelection system after Ampure bead purification. Before pooling, library quality was assessed on a Bioanalyzer, concentration was determined with Qubit, and library quantification was performed with the Kapa Library Quantification kit. An Illumina HiSeq 2500 was used to sequence the libraries paired-end at 2 x 150 bp. To increase sequence diversity, roughly 24-32% phiX was spiked into each library pool. Processing in the source paper ran as follows. Quality-filtered reads were processed with the UMI-based MiGEC pipeline, and over 90% of raw TCR sequences were removed by the MiGEC pipeline during error correction. IMGT germline references were used for alignment of VDJ genes, and clonotypes were defined by a unique CDR3 amino acid sequence together with V-J genes. VDJtools evaluated clonal expansion, Shannon diversity and CDR3 relatedness (CalcPairwiseDistances, ClusterSamples); CLCbio workbench built phylogenetic trees. Clones with at least 8 unique UMIs were defined as expanded, with this threshold being based on coefficient-of-variation modelling across technical triplicates. Using fastp trimming at Q25 and MiXCR clonotype assembly, TCRdb reanalyzed the public sequencing data and kept in-frame beta chains. Every entry covers one CDR3 protein and lists the most common genes and DNA from its rows. These V and J calls rely on TCRdb rather than the paper's analysis. For this sample the table gives tens of thousands of distinct CDR3 sequences, of which about a tenth were detected only once. About 1.8% of the sample is in the top ten clones.

The specimen was PBMCs. The sequence joins TRBV5-1 to TRBJ2-7; TRBD2 is possibly the D segment (5 matching bases). This receptor was taken from a middle-aged man in good health. The sequenced DNA: TGCGCCAGCAGCTTTAGAGACGGGGTCGAGCAGTACTTC. The encoded protein is CASSFRDGVEQYF.